One and the same sample provided the 15 T cell receptor beta chains below, sequenced in a study of T cell responses to AZD1222 COVID-19 vaccine. Sequenced by immunoSEQ multiplex PCR; TCRdb stores in-frame clones only, minus some. The repertoire consists of under 150,000 clones, with around 85% occurring once and the leading ten covering 2.4%. Specimen: peripheral blood, collected on day 0 of AZD1222 vaccination. These receptors originate from an adult in good health.

A single count supports this clone. The rearrangement joins TRBV27 to TRBJ2-5, with 9 bases lining up with TRBD1. This CDR3 region has 15 residues. CDR1 MNHEY and CDR2 SMNVEV come from the germline V gene (reference sequence). The junction had 11 bases not matched to a gene; V was cut back by 6 bases and J by 6 bases. The CDR3, as DNA: TGTGCCAGCAGCTTTAGGTCGGGACAGGGACAGACCCAGTACTTC. This translates into CASSFRSGQGQTQYF.

The V and J genes are TRBV5-4 and TRBJ2-7; D possibly corresponds to TRBD2 (6 bases). CDR3 length: 15 residues. Trimming took 3 bases from V and 0 from J, leaving 13 bases between them. Germline-derived CDR1 and CDR2 are SGHNT and YYREEE (reference sequence). Here the CDR3 reads CASSYGEVSSYEQYF. As DNA, the CDR3 is TGTGCCAGCAGCTACGGGGAGGTCAGCTCCTACGAGCAGTACTTC.

The chain is built from TRBV7-2 and TRBJ2-3; D is ambiguous. This CDR3 has 16 amino acids. The V gene lost 2 bases and the J gene lost 2 bases, with 14 bases spanning the gap. From germline, CDR1 is SGHTA and CDR2 FQGNSA. DNA for the CDR3: TGTGCCAGCAGCTTAAGTCAGGCTCAAACCACAGATACGCAGTATTTT. Amino acid sequence: CASSLSQAQTTDTQYF. The variable domain in full, with the rest retrieved from reference TRBV7-2 and TRBJ2-3, is GAGVSQSPSNKVTEKGKDVELRCDPISGHTALYWYRQSLGQGLEFLIYFQGNSAPDKSGLPSDRFSAERTGGSVSTLTIQRTQQEDSAVYLCASSLSQAQTTDTQYFGPGTRLTVL.

V is TRBV28 and J is TRBJ1-2, with TRBD1 matching 10 bases. This CDR3 is 16 amino acids long. Germline-derived CDR1 and CDR2 are MDHEN and SYDVKM. Trimming at V came to 3 bases and at J to 7 bases, leaving 11 bases not matched to a gene. The CDR3 nucleotides read TGTGCCAGCAGTTTGGCATGGGGACAGGGGTCCGGTGGCTACACCTTC. It encodes CASSLAWGQGSGGYTF.

This clone was picked up one time. The genes are TRBV27 and TRBJ1-5; 7 positions match TRBD1. After removal of 5 bases from V and 1 base from J, the junction contained 8 bases not matched to a gene. Germline CDR1 is MNHEY and CDR2 is SMNVEV (reference sequence). This CDR3 spans 16 amino acids. Here the CDR3 DNA reads TGTGCCAGCAGTGCTAACAGGGGCCGGAGCAATCAGCCCCAGCATTTT. Translated, it gives CASSANRGRSNQPQHF.

The V and J genes are TRBV28 and TRBJ2-4, with 7 nucleotides matching TRBD1. The junction had 8 bases not matched to a gene; V was cut back by 10 bases and J by 2 bases. CDR1 and CDR2 from the germline V gene are MDHEN and SYDVKM. CDR3 size: 14 residues. The DNA for the CDR3 is TGTGCCATACATCGACAGGGCACCAAAAACATTCAGTACTTC. This codes for CAIHRQGTKNIQYF.

The chain uses TRBV9 and TRBJ1-6; D call uncertain. Deletions cut 0 bases from V and 8 bases from J, with 9 bases between. Germline assignment: CDR1 SGDLS and CDR2 YYNGEE. The CDR3 covers 14 residues. The CDR3 DNA reads as TGTGCCAGCAGCGTAGGTCTGTGGGATTCACCCCTCCACTTT. This gives the protein CASSVGLWDSPLHF.

The CDR3 loop is CASRTGVQPQHF. CDR3 in DNA: TGTGCCAGTAGAACAGGGGTTCAGCCCCAGCATTTT. The chain has TRBV28 and TRBJ1-5; 7 nucleotides line up with TRBD1. In germline, CDR1 is MDHEN, CDR2 SYDVKM. V gave up 9 bases and J gave up 6 bases; unmatched junction bases: 5. The CDR3 has 12 residues.

In this sample, this clone turned up once. V and J are TRBV7-9 and TRBJ1-2, with 12 bases lining up with TRBD1. The V gene's germline CDR1 is SEHNR and CDR2 FQNEAQ (reference sequence). V trimming: 5 bases; J trimming: 7 bases; junction bases outside the gene matches: 5. The CDR3 is made up of 14 amino acids. The CDR3 loop reads CASSPGQGAAGYTF. DNA of the CDR3: TGTGCCAGCAGCCCGGGACAGGGGGCGGCTGGCTACACCTTC.

V and J are TRBV4-2 and TRBJ2-7, with 8 positions matching TRBD2. Germline V gene data show CDR1 as LGHNA and CDR2 as YNFKEQ. The CDR3 runs 17 residues. Unmatched junction bases numbered 14, after V lost 2 bases and J lost 5 bases. This CDR3 is CASSQKGELAGSDEQYF. The CDR3 DNA reads as TGTGCCAGCAGCCAAAAGGGGGAGTTAGCGGGAAGCGACGAGCAGTACTTC.

V and J are TRBV5-1 and TRBJ2-3; D possibly corresponds to TRBD2 (5 bases). This CDR3 has 14 residues. CDR1 is SGHRS and CDR2 is YFSETQ in the germline V gene. Trimming removed 1 base from V and 0 bases from J, with 6 bases in between. The CDR3 nucleotides read TGCGCCAGCAGCTTGAGGACTAGCACAGATACGCAGTATTTT. Amino acids: CASSLRTSTDTQYF.

This chain uses TRBV29-1 with TRBJ2-7; weak D call: TRBD2 (5 bases). Germline-derived CDR1 and CDR2 are SQVTM and ANQGSEA. The CDR3 is 14 residues long. The V gene lost 7 bases and the J gene lost 4 bases, with 20 bases spanning the gap. CDR3 DNA: TGCAGCGCTAGAACGGGCGGCTGGGAGTACGAGCAGTACTTC. This codes for CSARTGGWEYEQYF.

By share, this clone counts as medium-sized. This chain joins TRBV6-1 and TRBJ1-5; a weak D match, TRBD1 (5 bases). Germline CDR1 is MNHNS and CDR2 is SASEGT. The V and J ends lost 2 bases and 0 bases respectively, with 14 bases between them. This CDR3 spans 17 amino acids. The CDR3 loop is CASSERGTGYSNQPQHF. CDR3 coding DNA: TGTGCCAGCAGTGAAAGGGGAACCGGGTATAGCAATCAGCCCCAGCATTTT.

The chain links TRBV10-3 to TRBJ1-1; 8 positions agree with TRBD1. There are 14 residues in the CDR3. Per germline, CDR1 ENHRY and CDR2 SYGVKD. V dropped 5 bases and J dropped 4; count of bases not matched to a gene: 6. The CDR3 DNA is TGTGCCATCAGTTTGGGACAGGAGGTCACTGAAGCTTTCTTT. Protein product: CAISLGQEVTEAFF.

V and J are TRBV24-1 and TRBJ1-5; possibly TRBD1 for D (6 bases). CDR3 length: 14 residues. The germline V gene has CDR1 KGHDR and CDR2 SFDVKD. Trimming shortened V by 6 bases and J by 3 bases, and 11 bases separated the two germline ends. The CDR3 loop is CATSQTGLNQPQHF. In DNA, the CDR3 is TGTGCCACCAGTCAGACAGGACTCAATCAGCCCCAGCATTTT.